The rows below give T cell receptor beta chains drawn from one sample of a study of blood T cell repertoires in COVID-19. Using immunoSEQ multiplex PCR, the repertoire was profiled, and TCRdb retains in-frame clones only, with some absent. The table shows approximately 200,000 clones, with roughly 86% occurring only once. Input material: peripheral blood. These receptors were obtained from a woman aged 30 to 39 with active or convalescent COVID-19. The conserved cysteine and the conserved F or W are not part of the CDR3 here. Not every row has a clone size; where given, it reads once, few, many or a size class.

j_call,v_call,clone_size,cdr3_aa
TRBJ2-5,TRBV2,once,ASSGTQGRETQY
TRBJ2-2,TRBV10-1,-,ASSDRQNTGELF
TRBJ2-7,TRBV6-5,once,ASSSGAYEQY
TRBJ2-3,TRBV2,-,ASNTDRLAGGTDTQY
TRBJ1-1,TRBV5-8,-,ASSPGQGIMNTEAF
TRBJ1-1,TRBV6-5,-,ASSKSTGMYTEAF
TRBJ2-5,TRBV6-1,few,ASSEDPSRETQY
TRBJ2-5,TRBV2,-,ASSAGPGEETQY
TRBJ2-4,TRBV27,-,ASSDLGGGIQY
TRBJ2-7,TRBV7-9,once,ASSQSTSGTYEQY
TRBJ1-2,TRBV12-3/TRBV12-4,-,ASSFPGGVGYT
TRBJ2-1,TRBV14,-,ASSLTGYEQF
TRBJ2-2,TRBV15,-,ATSRGGGVGELF
TRBJ2-3,TRBV28,-,ASSSLAGTDTQY
TRBJ1-2,TRBV5-1,-,ASSPRQGTYGYT
TRBJ1-2,TRBV5-6,once,ASSLVASYGYT
TRBJ2-1,TRBV12-5,-,ASGSLAGTQQF
TRBJ2-7,TRBV13,-,ASSDGRGRGYEQY
TRBJ1-2,TRBV27,many,ASSFEYRSLDGYT
TRBJ2-5,TRBV7-9,once,ASSPPGVQETQY
TRBJ2-7,TRBV6-5,-,ASSNGQASYEQY
TRBJ1-4,TRBV3-1/TRBV3-2,-,ASSQDVSREKLF
TRBJ2-7,TRBV11-3,-,ASSLIIGGAISYEQY
TRBJ2-1,TRBV28,-,ASSFIRSYNEQF
TRBJ1-2,TRBV11-3,-,ASSQSNYGYT
TRBJ1-5,TRBV20-1,-,SASVGGFQPQH
TRBJ2-5,TRBV29-1,-,SVEDRGRGLGETQY
TRBJ2-5,TRBV7-2,-,ASSPNRGGETQY
TRBJ2-1,TRBV5-4,-,ASSPPEGAYNEQF
TRBJ1-2,TRBV27,few,ASSLSGGSAYGYT
TRBJ2-1,TRBV3-1/TRBV3-2,-,ASSQGQGGYNEQF
TRBJ1-5,TRBV4-1,once,ASSQVLAGSSSNQPQH
TRBJ2-5,TRBV24-1,-,ATSDFGTSQETQY
TRBJ1-2,TRBV5-1,few,ASSLRLDSPNYGYT
TRBJ1-1,TRBV20-1,-,SASRGVTEAF
TRBJ2-1,TRBV5-4,once,ASSSGGSSYNEQF
TRBJ1-2,TRBV6-1,-,ASSEVGQLLYGYT
TRBJ2-3,TRBV28,-,ASSPSGTLTDTQY
TRBJ2-6,TRBV11-2,once,ASSSQGAYVLT
TRBJ1-5,TRBV7-2,-,ASSLGTGYQPQH
TRBJ1-6,TRBV5-1,-,ASSLGSQGNSPLH
TRBJ1-5,TRBV6-5,-,ASSSTGARQPQH
TRBJ2-7,TRBV7-6,-,ASSSRGTGRGGYEQY
TRBJ1-2,TRBV29-1,once,SGSEGGMIGYT
TRBJ2-7,TRBV6-6,-,ASTLALAGDEQY
TRBJ2-5,TRBV29-1,few,SVAGVATQY
TRBJ2-2,TRBV6-4,-,ASSKTGTTGELF
TRBJ1-4,TRBV3-1/TRBV3-2,once,ASSQPGLREKLF
TRBJ1-5,TRBV12-3/TRBV12-4,-,ASSLTGNQPQH
TRBJ2-3,TRBV4-2,-,ASSQVMGSGAGAQY
TRBJ2-1,TRBV29-1,-,SATSGGYNEQF
TRBJ1-1,TRBV6-6,-,ASSRGGSTEAF
TRBJ1-4,TRBV30,-,AWTNKIRQGGEKLF
TRBJ2-3,TRBV5-1,-,ASSLTSGAADTQY
TRBJ1-2,TRBV12-2,-,ASRLRGWGNYGYT
TRBJ2-1,TRBV30,-,AWEVGTLYNEQF
TRBJ2-5,TRBV14,-,ASSQEAGRMQTQY
TRBJ1-4,TRBV5-4,-,ASSWDITNEKLF